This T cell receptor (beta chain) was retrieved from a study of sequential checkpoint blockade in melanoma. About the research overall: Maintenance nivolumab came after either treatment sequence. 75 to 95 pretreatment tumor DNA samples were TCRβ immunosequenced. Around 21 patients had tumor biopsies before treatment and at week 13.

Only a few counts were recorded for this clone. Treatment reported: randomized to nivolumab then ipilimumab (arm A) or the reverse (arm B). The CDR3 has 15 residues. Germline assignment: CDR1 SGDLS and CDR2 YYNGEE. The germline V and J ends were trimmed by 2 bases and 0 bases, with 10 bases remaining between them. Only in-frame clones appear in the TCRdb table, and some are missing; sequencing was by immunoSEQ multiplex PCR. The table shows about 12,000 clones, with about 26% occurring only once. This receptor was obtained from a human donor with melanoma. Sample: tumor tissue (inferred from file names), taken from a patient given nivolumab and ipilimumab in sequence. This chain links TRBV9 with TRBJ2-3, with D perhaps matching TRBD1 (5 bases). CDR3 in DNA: TGTGCCAGCAGCGTCAGGGAACGAAGCACAGATACGCAGTATTTT. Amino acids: CASSVRERSTDTQYF.